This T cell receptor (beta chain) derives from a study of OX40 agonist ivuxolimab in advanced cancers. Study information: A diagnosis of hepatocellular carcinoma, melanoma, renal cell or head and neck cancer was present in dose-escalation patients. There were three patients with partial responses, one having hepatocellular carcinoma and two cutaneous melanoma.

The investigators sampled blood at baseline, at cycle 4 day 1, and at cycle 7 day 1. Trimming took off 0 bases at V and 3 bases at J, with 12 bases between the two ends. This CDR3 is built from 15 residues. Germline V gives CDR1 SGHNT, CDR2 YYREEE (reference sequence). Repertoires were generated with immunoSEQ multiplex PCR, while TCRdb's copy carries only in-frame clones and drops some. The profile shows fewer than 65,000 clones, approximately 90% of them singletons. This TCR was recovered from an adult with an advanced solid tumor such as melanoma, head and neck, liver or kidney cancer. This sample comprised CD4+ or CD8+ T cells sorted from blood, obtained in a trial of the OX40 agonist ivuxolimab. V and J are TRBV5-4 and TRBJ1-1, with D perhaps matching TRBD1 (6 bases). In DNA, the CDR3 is TGTGCCAGCAGCTTGGAAGGGGGGGGTCACACTGAAGCTTTCTTT. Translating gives CASSLEGGGHTEAFF.